Listed below are T cell receptor beta chains from one sample, sequenced in a study of blood T cell repertoires in COVID-19. Method: immunoSEQ multiplex PCR; TCRdb's copy keeps in-frame clones and lacks some. The data contain 140,000 to 150,000 clones, approximately 78% of them seen just once; the ten biggest clones take up over 5%. Sequencing was carried out using PBMCs or T cells enriched from blood (not recorded which). These receptors were taken from a woman between 50 and 59 years old who had recovered from COVID-19. CDR3s include the opening cysteine and the closing phenylalanine or tryptophan. A D gene is named only where the DNA matches it firmly. The size field is filled for only some rows; it gives once, few, many or a size class.

J: TRBJ2-1; D: TRBD2; size: NA; V: TRBV28; DNA: TGTGCCAGCAGTTCACCTAGCGGGGGGGCGCAGAATGAGCAGTTCTTC; CDR3: CASSSPSGGAQNEQFF
J: TRBJ1-2; D: NA; size: NA; V: TRBV10-3; DNA: TGTGCCATCAGTGAAGAGAGATATGGCTACACCTTC; CDR3: CAISEERYGYTF
J: TRBJ2-3; D: NA; size: NA; V: TRBV29-1; DNA: TGCAGCGGTGACCGCGGCGTCATGGATACGCAGTATTTT; CDR3: CSGDRGVMDTQYF
J: TRBJ1-5; D: NA; size: NA; V: TRBV24-1; DNA: TGTGCCACCAGTGATGGGAACCGGGGTTTCGGTCAGCCCCAGCATTTT; CDR3: CATSDGNRGFGQPQHF
J: TRBJ1-5; D: TRBD1; size: once; V: TRBV4-2; DNA: TGTGCCAGCAGCCATCCGGGACAGGGGGCGCAGAGCAATCAGCCCCAGCATTTT; CDR3: CASSHPGQGAQSNQPQHF
J: TRBJ1-4; D: NA; size: NA; V: TRBV3-1/TRBV3-2; DNA: TGTGCCAGCAGCCAAGATATGGGAGGGACTGATGAAAAACTGTTTTTT; CDR3: CASSQDMGGTDEKLFF
J: TRBJ2-1; D: TRBD1; size: NA; V: TRBV2; DNA: TGTGCCAGCAGTCCCCGGACAGGGGGCACGGATGAGCAGTTCTTC; CDR3: CASSPRTGGTDEQFF
J: TRBJ2-7; D: TRBD2; size: NA; V: TRBV5-4; DNA: TGTGCCAGCAGCCCGACTAGCGGGGGCTACGAGCAGTACTTC; CDR3: CASSPTSGGYEQYF
J: TRBJ1-1; D: NA; size: NA; V: TRBV15; DNA: TGTGCCACCAGCAGAGGGTTCGGGAGGGTCGAGGGCACTGAAGCTTTCTTT; CDR3: CATSRGFGRVEGTEAFF
J: TRBJ2-5; D: TRBD1; size: NA; V: TRBV2; DNA: TGTGCCAGCAGTGACACAGGGGCTACCCAAGAGACCCAGTACTTC; CDR3: CASSDTGATQETQYF
J: TRBJ1-2; D: TRBD1; size: NA; V: TRBV5-4; DNA: TGTGCCAGCAGCTTCCCCGGGACAGGGCGCAATGGCTACACCTTC; CDR3: CASSFPGTGRNGYTF
J: TRBJ2-5; D: NA; size: NA; V: TRBV5-1; DNA: TGCGCCAGCAGCTTGGGTGGTGATAGCGGTCGTGGTGGGACCCAGTACTTC; CDR3: CASSLGGDSGRGGTQYF
J: TRBJ2-7; D: NA; size: NA; V: TRBV28; DNA: TGTGCCAGCAGTGGTGGAGCCCCCTACGAGCAGTACTTC; CDR3: CASSGGAPYEQYF
J: TRBJ2-3; D: TRBD2; size: few; V: TRBV6-2/TRBV6-3; DNA: TGTGCCAGCAGCCGGACTAGCGACACAGATACGCAGTATTTT; CDR3: CASSRTSDTDTQYF
J: TRBJ2-5; D: NA; size: NA; V: TRBV28; DNA: TGTGCCAGCAGTTTATCCTCCCCAATGGGCCGGAACCAAGAGACCCAGTACTTC; CDR3: CASSLSSPMGRNQETQYF
J: TRBJ1-1; D: TRBD1; size: NA; V: TRBV11-1; DNA: TGTGCCAGCAGCTTAGGTGGGGACAGGGTGAACACTGAAGCTTTCTTT; CDR3: CASSLGGDRVNTEAFF
J: TRBJ2-7; D: NA; size: NA; V: TRBV30; DNA: TGTGCCTGGAGTACGTTTCCGGGCTCTCGGGGGGAGCAGTACTTC; CDR3: CAWSTFPGSRGEQYF
J: TRBJ2-1; D: NA; size: NA; V: TRBV6-5; DNA: TGTGCCAGCACCGAACGAGCATACAATGAGCAGTTCTTC; CDR3: CASTERAYNEQFF
J: TRBJ2-2; D: TRBD2; size: NA; V: TRBV7-2; DNA: TGTGCCAGCAGCTTAGGGCGGGGGGCAAACACCGGGGAGCTGTTTTTT; CDR3: CASSLGRGANTGELFF
J: TRBJ1-5; D: TRBD1; size: NA; V: TRBV24-1; DNA: TGTGCCACCAGTGCAGACAGGGCACTTAATCAGCCCCAGCATTTT; CDR3: CATSADRALNQPQHF
J: TRBJ1-2; D: NA; size: NA; V: TRBV18; DNA: TGTGCCAGCTTGGCAGGGGTTAACTATGGCTACACCTTC; CDR3: CASLAGVNYGYTF
J: TRBJ1-2; D: NA; size: NA; V: TRBV7-2; DNA: TGTGCCAGCAGCCGGACAGCGCAGATGTATGGCTACACCTTC; CDR3: CASSRTAQMYGYTF
J: TRBJ1-2; D: NA; size: NA; V: TRBV7-2; DNA: TGTGCCAGCAGCCCCGGACAGCACTATGGCTACACCTTC; CDR3: CASSPGQHYGYTF
J: TRBJ2-5; D: NA; size: NA; V: TRBV20-1; DNA: TGCAGTGCGGGGACACCTGAGACCCAGTACTTC; CDR3: CSAGTPETQYF
J: TRBJ1-6; D: NA; size: NA; V: TRBV4-2; DNA: TGTGCCAGCAGCCAAGATCGGGCAGGGACATATAATTCACCCCTCCACTTT; CDR3: CASSQDRAGTYNSPLHF
J: TRBJ2-7; D: TRBD2; size: NA; V: TRBV7-8; DNA: TGTGCCAGCAGCTCTACGACTAGCGGGGGGGCCTACGAGCAGTACTTC; CDR3: CASSSTTSGGAYEQYF
J: TRBJ1-6; D: TRBD1; size: NA; V: TRBV18; DNA: TGTGCCAGCTCACTCCTCCCCGGGACAGATAATTCACCCCTCCACTTT; CDR3: CASSLLPGTDNSPLHF
J: TRBJ1-1; D: NA; size: NA; V: TRBV6-1; DNA: TGTGCCAGCAGTGACAGGGCGAAGAACACTGAAGCTTTCTTT; CDR3: CASSDRAKNTEAFF
J: TRBJ1-2; D: TRBD1; size: NA; V: TRBV7-2; DNA: TGTGCCAGCAGCTTAGGCGGGACAGGCCTGGGCTACACCTTC; CDR3: CASSLGGTGLGYTF
J: TRBJ1-3; D: NA; size: NA; V: TRBV5-1; DNA: TGCGCCAGCACCCTTGGGGGGGTGAGTGGAAACACCATATATTTT; CDR3: CASTLGGVSGNTIYF
J: TRBJ2-2; D: NA; size: medium-sized; V: TRBV5-5; DNA: TGTGCCAGCAGCTTGTGGACGGACTGGATCGGGGAGCTGTTTTTT; CDR3: CASSLWTDWIGELFF
J: TRBJ1-2; D: TRBD1; size: NA; V: TRBV4-1; DNA: TGCGCCAGCAGCCAAGAAAGGCAGGGGGTCTCTGGCTACACCTTC; CDR3: CASSQERQGVSGYTF
J: TRBJ2-3; D: TRBD1; size: NA; V: TRBV2; DNA: TGTGCCAGCGCCGGGACAGGGGTGACGACAGATACGCAGTATTTT; CDR3: CASAGTGVTTDTQYF
J: TRBJ2-1; D: TRBD2; size: NA; V: TRBV6-4; DNA: TGTGCCAGCAGTGACTCTACTAGCGGAAACAATGAGCAGTTCTTC; CDR3: CASSDSTSGNNEQFF
J: TRBJ1-2; D: TRBD1; size: NA; V: TRBV2; DNA: TGTGCCAGCGTGGACAGGGGAGGACATGGCTACACCTTC; CDR3: CASVDRGGHGYTF
J: TRBJ2-1; D: NA; size: NA; V: TRBV29-1; DNA: TGCAGCGTCCGGGACAACCTTTACAATGAGCAGTTCTTC; CDR3: CSVRDNLYNEQFF
J: TRBJ2-2; D: NA; size: NA; V: TRBV5-4; DNA: TGTGCCAGCAGCCCGAAGTCCGAGGGCAACACCGGGGAGCTGTTTTTT; CDR3: CASSPKSEGNTGELFF
J: TRBJ2-6; D: NA; size: NA; V: TRBV5-4; DNA: TGTGCCAGCAGCTTGCGAAGGAGAGGTTTCTCTGGGGCCAACGTCCTGACTTTC; CDR3: CASSLRRRGFSGANVLTF
J: TRBJ1-5; D: TRBD1; size: NA; V: TRBV5-5; DNA: TGTGCCAGCAGTCTACGACAGGGGAGCAATCAGCCCCAGCATTTT; CDR3: CASSLRQGSNQPQHF
J: TRBJ1-5; D: NA; size: NA; V: TRBV30; DNA: TGTGCCTGCGGAGGGGAGGGAGTCCATCAGCCCCAGCATTTT; CDR3: CACGGEGVHQPQHF
J: TRBJ1-5; D: TRBD1; size: NA; V: TRBV15; DNA: TGTGCCACCAGCACCCTGGGACAGGGCGGCCAGCCCCAGCATTTT; CDR3: CATSTLGQGGQPQHF
J: TRBJ2-3; D: NA; size: NA; V: TRBV10-3; DNA: TGTGCCATCAGTGAGAATGGGGGGAACACAGATACGCAGTATTTT; CDR3: CAISENGGNTDTQYF
J: TRBJ2-1; D: NA; size: NA; V: TRBV7-2; DNA: TGTGCCAGCAGCCTTTCCTTCCGGGTCTCCTACAATGAGCAGTTCTTC; CDR3: CASSLSFRVSYNEQFF
J: TRBJ2-7; D: TRBD2; size: NA; V: TRBV7-2; DNA: TGTGCCAGCAGCCCACGAGCGGGGGTCGAGCAGTACTTC; CDR3: CASSPRAGVEQYF
J: TRBJ1-1; D: NA; size: NA; V: TRBV9; DNA: TGTGCCAGCAGCCCAGGGGTTCGTACTGAAGCTTTCTTT; CDR3: CASSPGVRTEAFF
J: TRBJ1-2; D: NA; size: NA; V: TRBV18; DNA: TGTGCCAGCTCACCACGCCAGGGAATTTATGGCTACACCTTC; CDR3: CASSPRQGIYGYTF
J: TRBJ1-1; D: TRBD1; size: NA; V: TRBV10-3; DNA: TGTGCCATCAGAACAGGGGGCCCCCACACTGAAGCTTTCTTT; CDR3: CAIRTGGPHTEAFF
J: TRBJ2-5; D: TRBD2; size: NA; V: TRBV2; DNA: TGTGCCAGCAGTCTCCGGACTAGCGGGGGACAAGAGACCCAGTACTTC; CDR3: CASSLRTSGGQETQYF
J: TRBJ1-5; D: NA; size: NA; V: TRBV2; DNA: TGTGCCAGCAGTGACCGACAGAATAGCAATCAGCCCCAGCATTTT; CDR3: CASSDRQNSNQPQHF
J: TRBJ2-3; D: NA; size: few; V: TRBV5-4; DNA: TGTGCCAGCAGCTTGAACAGCGGGAGCACAGATACGCAGTATTTT; CDR3: CASSLNSGSTDTQYF
J: TRBJ1-1; D: NA; size: once; V: TRBV11-3; DNA: TGCGCCAGCAGCTTAGGGAGAGGGACTGAAGCTTTCTTT; CDR3: CASSLGRGTEAFF
J: TRBJ1-2; D: NA; size: NA; V: TRBV28; DNA: TGTGCCAGCAGTTTTGCGGATTCTTATGGCTACACCTTC; CDR3: CASSFADSYGYTF
J: TRBJ2-7; D: TRBD1; size: NA; V: TRBV11-2; DNA: TGTGCCAGCAGCTTTCCCCGGGACAGGGTTTCCTACGAGCAGTACTTC; CDR3: CASSFPRDRVSYEQYF
J: TRBJ2-7; D: TRBD1; size: NA; V: TRBV28; DNA: TGTGCCAGCAGTCGTCCCGGGACAGGGGCCTACGAGCAGTACTTC; CDR3: CASSRPGTGAYEQYF
J: TRBJ1-1; D: TRBD1; size: NA; V: TRBV5-4; DNA: TGTGCCAGCAGCCCTTCCAGACAGGGGAAAGGGGCTGAAGCTTTCTTT; CDR3: CASSPSRQGKGAEAFF
J: TRBJ1-4; D: NA; size: NA; V: TRBV19; DNA: TGTGCCAGTAGTATAAATCAGGCGGGGGCAGCGTATGAAAAACTGTTTTTT; CDR3: CASSINQAGAAYEKLFF
J: TRBJ1-1; D: NA; size: NA; V: TRBV19; DNA: TGTGCCAGTAGCGACGGACAGATGAACACTGAAGCTTTCTTT; CDR3: CASSDGQMNTEAFF
J: TRBJ1-1; D: NA; size: NA; V: TRBV19; DNA: TGTGCCAGCGGGGTCGCGGATGAAGCTTTCTTT; CDR3: CASGVADEAFF
J: TRBJ1-1; D: NA; size: NA; V: TRBV10-3; DNA: TGTGCCATCAGTGATGCGAGGCTGGAGACTGAAGCTTTCTTT; CDR3: CAISDARLETEAFF
J: TRBJ2-3; D: TRBD2; size: NA; V: TRBV6-5; DNA: TGTGCCAGCAGTTGGACTAGCGGGGACACAGATACGCAGTATTTT; CDR3: CASSWTSGDTDTQYF